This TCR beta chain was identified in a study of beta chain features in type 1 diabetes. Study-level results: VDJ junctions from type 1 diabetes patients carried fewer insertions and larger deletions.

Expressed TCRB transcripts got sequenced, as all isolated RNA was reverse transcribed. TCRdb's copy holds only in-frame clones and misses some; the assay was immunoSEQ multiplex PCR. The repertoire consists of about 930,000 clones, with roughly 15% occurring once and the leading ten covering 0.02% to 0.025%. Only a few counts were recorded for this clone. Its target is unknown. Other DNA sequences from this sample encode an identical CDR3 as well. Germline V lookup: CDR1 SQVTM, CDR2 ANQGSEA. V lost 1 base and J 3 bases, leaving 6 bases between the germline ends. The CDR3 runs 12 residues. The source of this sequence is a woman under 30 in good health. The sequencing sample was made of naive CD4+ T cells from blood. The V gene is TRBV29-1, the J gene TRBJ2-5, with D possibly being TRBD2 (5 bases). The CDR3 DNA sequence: TGCAGCGTTGAAGGGGGAGAAGAGACCCAGTACTTC. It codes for CSVEGGEETQYF. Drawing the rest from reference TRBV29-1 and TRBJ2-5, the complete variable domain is SAVISQKPSRDICQRGTSLTIQCQVDSQVTMMFWYRQQPGQSLTLIATANQGSEATYESGFVIDKFPISRPNLTFSTLTVSNMSPEDSSIYLCSVEGGEETQYFGPGTRLLVL.